The present entry profiles one T cell receptor (beta chain) with its context. The V and J ends lost 5 bases and 2 bases, in that order; junction bases with no gene match: 14. The germline V gene has CDR1 SGHVS and CDR2 FQNEAQ. CDR3 length: 18 amino acids. This entry comes from a study of blood T cell repertoires in COVID-19. Study as a whole: Whether acute or convalescent, the COVID-19 samples came from the United States, Italy and Spain. Sources were T cells, B-cell-depleted T cells, or PBMCs; the material itself was cDNA or gDNA.

As processed by the authors: The assay estimated nucleated cells by amplifying reference gene primers. This table comes from immunoSEQ multiplex PCR, and its TCRdb copy is limited to in-frame clones, with some not included. The DNA was the basis for D and trimming; V, J and clone size are from that table. Of approximately 190,000 clones in the sample, 80% were seen once. Sequenced input: peripheral blood. This chain uses TRBV7-8 with TRBJ2-3, with 9 bases fitting TRBD2. The TCR was taken from a man aged 55 to 70 with acute or convalescent COVID-19. The CDR3 protein is CASSPRGLAGKLTDTQYF. CDR3 bases: TGTGCCAGCAGCCCTAGGGGGCTAGCGGGGAAACTCACAGATACGCAGTATTTT. Based on the CDR3 plus reference TRBV7-8 and TRBJ2-3, the full variable domain is GAGVSQSPRYKVAKRGQDVALRCDPISGHVSLFWYQQALGQGPEFLTYFQNEAQLDKSGLPSDRFFAERPEGSVSTLKIQRTQQEDSAVYLCASSPRGLAGKLTDTQYFGPGTRLTVL.